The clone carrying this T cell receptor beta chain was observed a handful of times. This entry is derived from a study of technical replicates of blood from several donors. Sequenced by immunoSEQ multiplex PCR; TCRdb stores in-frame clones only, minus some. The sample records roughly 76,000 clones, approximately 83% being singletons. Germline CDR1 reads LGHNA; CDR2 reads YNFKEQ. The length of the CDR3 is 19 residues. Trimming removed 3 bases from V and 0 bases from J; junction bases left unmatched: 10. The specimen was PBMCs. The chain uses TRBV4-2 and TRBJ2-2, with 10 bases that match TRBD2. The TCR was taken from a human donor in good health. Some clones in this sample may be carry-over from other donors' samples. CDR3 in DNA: TGTGCCAGCAGCCACAATCCGGGACTAGCGTCTTCGAACACCGGGGAGCTGTTTTTT. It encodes CASSHNPGLASSNTGELFF.